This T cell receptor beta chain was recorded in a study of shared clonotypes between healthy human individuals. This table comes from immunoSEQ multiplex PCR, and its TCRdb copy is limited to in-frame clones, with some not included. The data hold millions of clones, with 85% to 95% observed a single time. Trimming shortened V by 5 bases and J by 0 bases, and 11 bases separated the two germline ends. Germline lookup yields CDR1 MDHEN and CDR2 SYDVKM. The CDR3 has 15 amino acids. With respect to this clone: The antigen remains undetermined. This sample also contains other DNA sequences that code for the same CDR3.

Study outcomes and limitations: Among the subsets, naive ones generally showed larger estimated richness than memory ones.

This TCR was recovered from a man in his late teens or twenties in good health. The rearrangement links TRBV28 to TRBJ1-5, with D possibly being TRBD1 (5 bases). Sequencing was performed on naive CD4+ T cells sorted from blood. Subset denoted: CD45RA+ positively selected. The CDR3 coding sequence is TGTGCCAGCAGTCTCGACAGTTATAGCAATCAGCCCCAGCATTTT. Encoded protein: CASSLDSYSNQPQHF.